The 22 T cell receptor beta chains below come from one sample, sequenced in a study of T cells after yellow fever vaccination. Each CDR3 protein is one row after TCRdb ran MiXCR on the 5' RACE reads. The sample holds about 400,000 distinct CDR3 sequences, around 6.5% seen once. The starting material was PBMCs, obtained 5 days after the yellow fever booster vaccination. Receptor source: a man aged 25 to 45 who received the YFV17D yellow fever vaccine.

The chain links TRBV18 to TRBJ1-4, with a weak D call TRBD1 (6 bases). The CDR3 has 14 amino acids. Trimming removed 4 bases at V and 8 bases at J, with 14 bases between. Germline values: CDR1 KGHSH, CDR2 LQKENI. This chain's CDR3 is CASSLTGRQEKLFF. The CDR3 DNA is TGTGCCAGCTCACTTACAGGGCGTCAAGAAAAACTGTTTTTT.

In its sample, this clonotype was seen many times. The J gene is TRBJ2-2, the V gene TRBV19; D gene unclear. Per germline, CDR1 LNHDA and CDR2 SQIVND (reference sequence). V lost 6 bases, J lost 0 bases, and 8 bases lay in between. CDR3 size: 14 residues. The CDR3 sequence is CASSKGPNTGELFF. The CDR3 bases are TGTGCCAGTAGCAAGGGCCCGAACACCGGGGAGCTGTTTTTT.

In its sample, this clonotype was seen many times. The CDR3 DNA reads TGCAGTGCTAGGGGGAACTATGGCGAGCAGTACTTC. Translating it yields CSARGNYGEQYF. The rearrangement joins TRBV20-1 to TRBJ2-7; D call uncertain. The CDR3 is 12 amino acids. The ends were cut back, 3 bases at V and 6 bases at J, with 12 bases in the middle. CDR1 and CDR2 from the germline V gene are DFQATT and SNEGSKA (reference sequence).

The chain has TRBV29-1 and TRBJ1-3; 9 bases agree with TRBD1. Trimming cost V 6 bases and J 4 bases; bases outside gene matches: 10. This CDR3 is 15 amino acids long. CDR1 is SQVTM, CDR2 ANQGSEA, per germline. CDR3 nucleotides: TGCAGCGTGAGCTCCTGGGACAGGGACGGAAACACCATATATTTT. The encoded protein is CSVSSWDRDGNTIYF.

The gene calls are TRBV9 and TRBJ2-7; 9 nucleotides align to TRBD2. The CDR3 is made up of 17 amino acids. The junction had 14 bases not matched to a gene; V was cut back by 4 bases and J by 3 bases. In germline, CDR1 is SGDLS, CDR2 YYNGEE. The DNA for the CDR3 is TGTGCCAGCAGCCCAGGTCCCCTAGCGGGAAAGGTCTACGAGCAGTACTTC. It specifies CASSPGPLAGKVYEQYF. Combining the CDR3 with reference TRBV9 and TRBJ2-7 gives the whole variable domain DSGVTQTPKHLITATGQRVTLRCSPRSGDLSVYWYQQSLDQGLQFLIQYYNGEERAKGNILERFSAQQFPDLHSELNLSSLELGDSALYFCASSPGPLAGKVYEQYFGPGTRLTVT.

The chain uses TRBV10-3 and TRBJ2-7, with 9 bases lining up with TRBD2. V lost 4 bases, J lost 2 bases, and 6 bases stayed unmatched. This CDR3 contains 15 residues. Germline V gene data show CDR1 as ENHRY and CDR2 as SYGVKD. CDR3 loop: CAISGKREVTYEQYF. The DNA for the CDR3 is TGTGCCATCAGTGGGAAGCGGGAGGTCACCTACGAGCAGTACTTC.

The J gene is TRBJ2-7, the V gene TRBV15; 10 bases map to TRBD1. The CDR3 is 15 amino acids. V gave up 5 bases and J gave up 2 bases; unmatched junction bases: 6. CDR1 and CDR2 from the germline V gene are LNHNV and YYDKDF (reference sequence). The CDR3, as DNA: TGTGCCACCAGCGTACCGGGACAGGGGACCTACGAGCAGTACTTC. Residues: CATSVPGQGTYEQYF. The complete variable domain, with remaining parts taken from reference TRBV15 and TRBJ2-7, reads DAMVIQNPRYQVTQFGKPVTLSCSQTLNHNVMYWYQQKSSQAPKLLFHYYDKDFNNEADTPDNFQSRRPNTSFCFLDIRSPGLGDTAMYLCATSVPGQGTYEQYFGPGTRLTVT.

This clonotype was recorded a few times. The gene calls are TRBV29-1 and TRBJ1-2; D call uncertain. The CDR3 runs to 11 residues. V lost 4 bases to trimming and J lost 3 bases, with 6 bases between them. Per germline, CDR1 SQVTM and CDR2 ANQGSEA. Here the CDR3 DNA reads TGCAGCGTTGTTCCTCACTATGGCTACACCTTC. It translates to CSVVPHYGYTF.

Only a few counts were recorded for this clonotype. The chain is built from TRBV11-3 and TRBJ2-3; no clear D. This CDR3 has 12 residues. Trimming left V 5 bases short and J 4 bases short, with 7 bases between. Germline CDR1 and CDR2: SGHNT and YENEEA. Here the CDR3 reads CASSRVSDTQYF. The DNA for the CDR3 is TGTGCCAGCAGCCGAGTTTCAGATACGCAGTATTTT. Full variable domain (rest looked up from reference TRBV11-3 and TRBJ2-3): EAGVVQSPRYKIIEKKQPVAFWCNPISGHNTLYWYLQNLGQGPELLIRYENEEAVDDSQLPKDRFSAERLKGVDSTLKIQPAELGDSAVYLCASSRVSDTQYFGPGTRLTVL.

CDR3 residues: CSASGTTTRNEQFF. The CDR3, as DNA: TGCAGTGCTAGTGGGACTACGACTAGGAATGAGCAGTTCTTC. The J gene is TRBJ2-1, the V gene TRBV20-1, with TRBD2 matching over 7 bases. With V trimmed by 3 bases and J by 7 bases, 9 bases remained unmatched. This CDR3 spans 14 amino acids. Germline V gene sequence: CDR1 DFQATT, CDR2 SNEGSKA (reference sequence).

The chain is built from TRBV20-1 and TRBJ2-2; the D gene is possibly TRBD1 (5 bases). The CDR3 spans 14 residues. V was shortened by 3 bases and J by 6 bases, with 14 bases between the two germline ends. Germline values: CDR1 DFQATT, CDR2 SNEGSKA (reference sequence). This chain's CDR3 is CSARKPQVPGELFF. The CDR3 nucleotides read TGCAGTGCTAGGAAACCACAGGTTCCCGGGGAGCTGTTTTTT.

In its sample, this clonotype was seen a few times. V usage is TRBV5-4 and J usage is TRBJ2-1; 11 bases line up with TRBD2. Germline V gene lookup returns CDR1 SGHNT and CDR2 YYREEE (reference sequence). This CDR3 has 15 residues. The V segment lost 3 bases and the J segment 9 bases; nucleotides outside the gene matches: 8. DNA for the CDR3: TGTGCCAGCAGCTCGATCCAGGGACTAGCGGCTGAGCAGTTCTTC. Amino acid sequence: CASSSIQGLAAEQFF.

This clonotype was detected only a few times. The gene calls are TRBV6-4 and TRBJ2-2, with 14 bases fitting TRBD2. The CDR3 extends over 19 amino acids. Germline V gene sequence: CDR1 MRHNA, CDR2 SNTAGT. V was clipped by 7 bases and J by 2 bases; unmatched bases: 12. The CDR3 DNA reads as TGTGCCAGCAATGGACTAGCGGGAGGTGTCGACCCCAACACCGGGGAGCTGTTTTTT. Translated, it gives CASNGLAGGVDPNTGELFF.

This clonotype was counted at least ten times. This chain uses TRBV20-1 with TRBJ1-1; D is undetermined. CDR1 is DFQATT and CDR2 is SNEGSKA in the germline V gene (reference sequence). V was shortened by 5 bases and J by 0 bases, with 10 bases between the two germline ends. The CDR3 spans 13 residues. CDR3 nucleotides: TGCAGTGCTCGACCGCCGATGAACACTGAAGCTTTCTTT. It is translated as CSARPPMNTEAFF.

This clonotype has a count of ten or more. The J gene is TRBJ1-1, the V gene TRBV12-3 or TRBV12-4; D might be TRBD1 (6 bases). The CDR3 extends over 14 amino acids. V lost 0 bases and J 5 bases, leaving 10 bases between the germline ends. CDR3 sequence: CASSLAGGGTEAFF. CDR3 DNA: TGTGCCAGCAGTTTAGCAGGGGGGGGGACTGAAGCTTTCTTT.

The chain links TRBV12-3 or TRBV12-4 to TRBJ1-2; D is possibly TRBD1 (6 bases). CDR3 length equals 13 residues. The ends were cut back, 3 bases at V and 4 bases at J, with 9 bases in the middle. CDR3 DNA sequence: TGTGCCAGCAGTTTTACAGGGTTCTATGGCTACACCTTC. It encodes CASSFTGFYGYTF.

The rearrangement joins TRBV12-3 or TRBV12-4 to TRBJ1-2, with TRBD1 matching over 10 bases. V shed 5 bases and J 3 bases; nucleotides not matched to a gene: 12. This CDR3 is 17 amino acids long. DNA of the CDR3: TGTGCCAGCAGTGCCGGGACAGGGGCTCCTGCCCACTATGGCTACACCTTC. This codes for CASSAGTGAPAHYGYTF.

This clonotype was detected many times. One end of the junction is discordant with germline, which a read error may explain. CDR3 sequence (DNA): TGTGCTAGCAGCCGGACTAGAAACAATGAGCAGTTCTTC. This translates into CASSRTRNNEQFF. This chain connects TRBV7-7 to TRBJ2-1; 7 bases match TRBD2. The V gene's germline CDR1 is SSHAT and CDR2 FNYEAQ (reference sequence). There are 13 residues in the CDR3.

This clonotype was found once. J is TRBJ2-3 and V is TRBV7-2; D gene uncertain. This CDR3 is built from 12 residues. Germline V gene sequence: CDR1 SGHTA, CDR2 FQGNSA. V lost 3 bases to trimming and J lost 8 bases, with 9 bases between them. The CDR3: CASSFAPITQYF. CDR3 bases: TGTGCCAGCAGCTTTGCTCCTATTACGCAGTATTTT.

This chain uses TRBV5-4 with TRBJ2-1, with TRBD2 identical over 9 bases. The CDR3 runs 15 residues. Germline CDR1 SGHNT, CDR2 YYREEE (reference sequence). The J segment lost 10 bases and the V segment lost 0 bases, leaving 8 bases of the junction unmatched. The CDR3 sequence: CASSLGAGGPGEQFF. CDR3 nucleotide sequence: TGTGCCAGCAGCTTGGGGGCGGGAGGGCCCGGGGAGCAGTTCTTC.

The CDR3 protein is CASSYERLAGGVGELFF. CDR3 in DNA: TGTGCCAGCAGTTACGAGAGACTAGCGGGAGGGGTCGGGGAGCTGTTTTTT. V is TRBV6-5 and J is TRBJ2-2; 14 positions match TRBD2. Germline CDR1 reads MNHEY; CDR2 reads SVGAGI. Germline trimming cut 2 bases from V and 7 bases from J; bases unmatched to any gene: 6. The CDR3 has 17 residues.

Regarding this clonotype: A much larger clone sits a single nucleotide away, making a read error possible. The chain has TRBV7-9 and TRBJ2-7, with TRBD1 matching 8 bases. CDR1 is SEHNR and CDR2 is FQNEAQ in the germline V gene (reference sequence). There are 15 residues in the CDR3. The chain's CDR3 is CASSSLDRVDYEPYF. The CDR3 nucleotides are TGTGCCAGCAGCTCCTTGGACAGGGTAGACTACGAGCCGTACTTC. Complete variable domain (other parts from reference TRBV7-9 and TRBJ2-7): DTGVSQNPRHKITKRGQNVTFRCDPISEHNRLYWYRQTLGQGPEFLTYFQNEAQLEKSRLLSDRFSAERPKGSFSTLEIQRTEQGDSAMYLCASSSLDRVDYEPYFGPGTRLTVT.